One sample yielded the 4 T cell receptor beta chains listed below, sequenced in a study of post-analysis software for immune sequencing data. Their recognized antigens are unknown. Included in the TCR beta cDNA libraries were unique molecular identifiers. Each CDR3 protein is one row after TCRdb ran MiXCR on the PCR reads. The sample includes approximately 730,000 distinct CDR3 sequences, just under 30% of them seen just once. Overall study results and limits: Patients showed TRBV5-6, TRBV5-1 and TRBV20-1 among 4 or 5 TRBV segments more frequent than in controls.

Sequenced material: blood. These receptors were obtained from a girl between 5 and 17 years old with multiple sclerosis.

This chain links TRBV5-1 with TRBJ2-3, with 13 bases lining up with TRBD2. The CDR3 loop spans 16 amino acids. The germline CDR1 and CDR2 sequences are SGHRS and YFSETQ. Losses at the gene ends were 4 bases for V and 1 base for J; bases not matched to a gene: 3. The CDR3 DNA is TGCGCCAGCAGCCGGGGGACTAGCGGGGGCACAGATACGCAGTATTTT. Its translation is CASSRGTSGGTDTQYF.

The V call is TRBV9, the J call TRBJ1-4; D not resolved. The CDR3 is 15 amino acids. The V gene's germline CDR1 is SGDLS and CDR2 YYNGEE. The V and J ends lost 0 bases and 1 base respectively, with 7 bases between them. CDR3 sequence reads: CASSVGPETNEKLFF. The CDR3 DNA sequence: TGTGCCAGCAGCGTAGGGCCGGAAACTAATGAAAAACTGTTTTTT.

In this sample, this clonotype turned up a few times. The chain joins TRBV20-1 to TRBJ2-2; D remains ambiguous. The CDR3 is 13 residues long. The ends were cut back, 4 bases at V and 0 bases at J, with 6 bases in the middle. Germline loops: CDR1 DFQATT, CDR2 SNEGSKA (reference sequence). Here the CDR3 reads CSAMSSNTGELFF. The CDR3 DNA sequence: TGCAGTGCTATGTCTTCGAACACCGGGGAGCTGTTTTTT.

This clonotype showed up just a few times. This chain uses TRBV29-1 with TRBJ1-2; D is possibly TRBD1 (5 bases). The V gene's germline CDR1 is SQVTM and CDR2 ANQGSEA. Between the trimmed V and J ends, which lost 4 bases and 7 bases, there was a span of 13 bases. The CDR3 is made up of 12 amino acids. The CDR3 here is CSVAGTQAGYTF. CDR3 nucleotides: TGCAGCGTTGCCGGGACCCAGGCTGGCTACACCTTC.